The 3 T cell receptor beta chains below all came from one sample that was sequenced in a study of CD8 T cells in ankylosing spondylitis. Overall study findings and caveats: The study identified a TCR beta motif of under ten highly homologous variants that appeared characteristic of ankylosing spondylitis blood.

TCRdb reprocessed the 5' RACE reads with MiXCR, giving one entry per CDR3 protein. The repertoire holds around 440,000 distinct CDR3 sequences, with roughly 15% as singletons. Antigen specificity for these receptors is unknown. Sequencing input: blood, either unsorted or a sorted T cell fraction (not recorded which). The receptor set was obtained from a male donor with ankylosing spondylitis.

This clonotype came up once. The chain uses TRBV7-9 and TRBJ2-2; no clear D gene. The CDR3 contains 12 residues. Deletions cut 5 bases from V and 7 bases from J, with 8 bases between. The germline CDR1 and CDR2 sequences are SEHNR and FQNEAQ (reference sequence). CDR3 sequence reads: CASSPTDGELFF. The CDR3 bases are TGTGCCAGCAGCCCGACGGACGGGGAGCTGTTTTTT.

This clonotype was detected only a few times. The CDR3 DNA is TGCAGTGCTAAGGACAGGGTTGGAACAGATACGCAGTATTTT. It translates to CSAKDRVGTDTQYF. The V and J genes are TRBV20-1 and TRBJ2-3, with 8 bases matching TRBD1. Germline lookup yields CDR1 DFQATT and CDR2 SNEGSKA (reference sequence). V lost 4 bases to trimming and J lost 3 bases; unmatched junction nucleotides: 6. The length of the CDR3 is 14 residues.

At least ten counts were recorded for this clonotype. The chain recombines TRBV6-4 with TRBJ1-6; 7 nucleotides agree with TRBD1. The CDR3 is made up of 19 amino acids. Germline CDR1 MRHNA, CDR2 SNTAGT. The junction had 17 bases not matched to a gene; V was cut back by 6 bases and J by 3 bases. The CDR3 region has the DNA TGTGCCAGCAGGACCGGGACAGTTAGATTAGGTTACTATAATTCACCCCTCCACTTT. It is translated as CASRTGTVRLGYYNSPLHF.